What follows describes a single TCR beta chain. The antigen remains undetermined. These data originate in a study of long-term antiretroviral therapy in people with HIV. At the level of the study: There is a gap of about a decade between the earliest samples and the later 2015 immediate-ART recommendation.

Samples were assayed with immunoSEQ v3.0 at survey level. The repertoire was sequenced with immunoSEQ multiplex PCR; TCRdb's copy has only in-frame clones and lacks some. Among over 20,000 clones listed, around 83% were seen once. Every one of the donors gave at least one pre-ART PBMC sample and at least two post-ART PBMC samples. Before DNA extraction, roughly 1-11 million cryopreserved PBMC were held in the samples. Findings and caveats of the study: Blood obtained between about 2004 and 2017 may reflect older ART regimens.

The V end was cut by 1 base, the J end by 4 bases, with 7 bases between. From germline, CDR1 is PRHDT and CDR2 FYEKMQ (reference sequence). This CDR3 is 13 amino acids long. Material: unsorted PBMCs, obtained 0.4 years after starting antiretroviral therapy. This TCR came from a man in his forties or fifties with HIV. The chain uses TRBV13 and TRBJ1-2, with TRBD1 as a possible D gene (5 bases). For the CDR3, the DNA is TGTGCCAGCAGCTTAGCAGGGATCTATGGCTACACCTTC. It encodes CASSLAGIYGYTF.